The clone carrying this TCR beta chain was picked up one time. Its antigen remains unknown. Excluded were patients having autoimmune disease history or systemic immunosuppression. The data belong to a study of OX40 agonist ivuxolimab in advanced cancers. About the research overall: Participants averaged about 60 years of age (range roughly 23 to 80) and were 75% to 90% male.

General study findings and limits: The work left the antigen specificity of expanded peripheral T cells undetermined. CD8+ T cells (on average) carried more expanded clones than CD4+ T cells.

Here immunoSEQ multiplex PCR was the method, and the copy in TCRdb shows in-frame clones only, minus some. The sample has approximately 74,000 clones, approximately 93% seen once. V shed 3 bases and J shed 10 bases, with 16 bases lying between them. The CDR3 extends over 14 amino acids. The germline gives CDR1 KGHSH, CDR2 LQKENI. Sequences were derived from CD4+ or CD8+ T cells sorted from blood, sampled in a trial of the OX40 agonist ivuxolimab. This sequence joins TRBV18 and TRBJ2-1; the D gene could be TRBD1 or TRBD2 (5 bases each). The TCR sequence derives from an adult with an advanced solid tumor such as melanoma, head and neck, liver or kidney cancer. The CDR3 DNA follows: TGTGCCAGCTCACCCGGGGCACCGGCGGGCGAGCAGTTCTTC. Translated, it gives CASSPGAPAGEQFF.